Detailed here is one TCR beta chain. People with hyperthyroidism were aged 18 to 65 and newly diagnosed, under 2 months' duration. Beta-chain TCR CDR3 regions were amplified from RNA transcripts. First-round RT-PCR relied on HTBI primers, and a second-round multiplex PCR came next. TCRdb reanalysed the multiplex PCR reads using MiXCR and keeps one entry per CDR3 protein. The repertoire holds over a million distinct CDR3 sequences, with 35% to 40% as singletons. This sample stems from a study of Graves' ophthalmopathy and Graves' hyperthyroidism. J gave up 8 bases and V 2 bases, and 9 bases lay outside the gene matches. The CDR3 has 16 amino acids. Germline V gene data show CDR1 as LNHNV and CDR2 as YYDKDF (reference sequence).

The chain carries TRBV15 and TRBJ1-6; 7 positions agree with TRBD1. The sample was peripheral blood or thyroid tissue (not recorded which). The receptor comes from an adult man with Graves' hyperthyroidism. Here the CDR3 reads CATSRYRDRHDSPLHF. The CDR3, as DNA: TGTGCCACCAGCAGATACAGGGACAGACACGATTCACCCCTCCACTTT.